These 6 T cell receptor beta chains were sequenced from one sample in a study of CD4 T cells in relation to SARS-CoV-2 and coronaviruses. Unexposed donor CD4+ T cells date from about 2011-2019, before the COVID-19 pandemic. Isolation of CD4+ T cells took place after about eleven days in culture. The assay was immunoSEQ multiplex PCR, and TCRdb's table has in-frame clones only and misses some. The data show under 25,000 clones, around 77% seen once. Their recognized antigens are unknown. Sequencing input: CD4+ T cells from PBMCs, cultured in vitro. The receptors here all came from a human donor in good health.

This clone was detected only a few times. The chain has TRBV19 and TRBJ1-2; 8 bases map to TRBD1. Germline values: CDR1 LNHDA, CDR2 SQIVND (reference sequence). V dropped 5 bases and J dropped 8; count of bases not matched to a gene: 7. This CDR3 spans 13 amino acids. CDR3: CASSPQGAGGYTF. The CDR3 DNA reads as TGTGCCAGTAGTCCCCAGGGGGCCGGCGGCTACACCTTC.

The CDR3 nucleotides are TGTGCCAGCAGTTTATCTTGGGGAGGGGCTAGCAATCAGCCCCAGCATTTT. It translates to CASSLSWGGASNQPQHF. This chain uses TRBV28 with TRBJ1-5; D may be TRBD1 (5 bases). The ends were cut back, 1 base at V and 0 bases at J, with 13 bases in the middle. In germline, CDR1 is MDHEN, CDR2 SYDVKM. The CDR3 covers 17 residues.

The CDR3 DNA reads as TGTGCCACCAGCCCCATTTTGGCGAACACCGGGGAGCTGTTTTTT. Encoded protein: CATSPILANTGELFF. The V gene is TRBV15, the J gene TRBJ2-2; no firm D call. Trimming left V 5 bases short and J 0 bases short, with 10 bases between. The CDR3 totals 15 residues. Germline-derived CDR1 and CDR2 are LNHNV and YYDKDF (reference sequence).

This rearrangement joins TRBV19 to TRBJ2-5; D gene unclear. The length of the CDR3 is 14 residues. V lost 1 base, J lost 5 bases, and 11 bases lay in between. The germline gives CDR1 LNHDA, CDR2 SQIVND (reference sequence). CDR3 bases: TGTGCCAGTAGTATAGGAGGCAGTCAGGAGACCCAGTACTTC. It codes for CASSIGGSQETQYF.

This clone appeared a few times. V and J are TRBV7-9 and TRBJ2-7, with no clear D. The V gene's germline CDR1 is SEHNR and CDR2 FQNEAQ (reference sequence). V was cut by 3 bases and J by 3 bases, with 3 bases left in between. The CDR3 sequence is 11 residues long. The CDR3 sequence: CASSFDYEQYF. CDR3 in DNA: TGTGCCAGCAGCTTCGACTACGAGCAGTACTTC.

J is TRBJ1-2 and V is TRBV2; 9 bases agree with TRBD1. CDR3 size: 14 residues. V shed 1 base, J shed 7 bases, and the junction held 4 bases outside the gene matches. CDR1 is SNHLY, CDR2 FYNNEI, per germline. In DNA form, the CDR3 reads TGTGCCAGCAGTGAAGACAGGGGGCTTTTTGGCTACACCTTC. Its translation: CASSEDRGLFGYTF.